The rows below give T cell receptor beta chains drawn from one sample of a study of blood T cell repertoires in COVID-19. Method: immunoSEQ multiplex PCR; TCRdb's copy keeps in-frame clones and lacks some. The sample includes 400,000 to 550,000 clones, 85% to 90% seen only once; the top ten take around 4.5%. The sequencing sample was made of peripheral blood. The source of these receptors is a woman aged 25 to 39 with acute or convalescent COVID-19. Both conserved end residues are part of each CDR3. Each record gives: V gene, J gene, D gene, clone size, CDR3 protein, CDR3 DNA. A D gene is named only where the DNA matches it firmly. Only part of the rows carry a size: once, few, many, or a class if the clone is expanded.

>TRBV28|TRBJ1-6|TRBD1|NA
CASSPRDRPGFALHF
TGTGCCAGCAGTCCTCGGGACAGACCTGGTTTTGCCCTCCACTTT
>TRBV7-6|TRBJ2-3|TRBD2|NA
CASSLTGTSGGTDTQYF
TGTGCCAGCAGCTTAACAGGGACTAGCGGGGGCACAGATACGCAGTATTTT
>TRBV27|TRBJ2-1|TRBD2|NA
CASRAGGLYLGEQFF
TGTGCCAGCAGAGCGGGGGGACTTTACCTTGGTGAGCAGTTCTTC
>TRBV10-2|TRBJ1-1|TRBD1|NA
CASSGDSIYTEAFF
TGCGCCAGCAGCGGGGACAGCATATACACTGAAGCTTTCTTT
>TRBV5-1|TRBJ2-3|TRBD2|few
CASSLRVAGGSDTQYF
TGCGCCAGCAGCTTGCGGGTAGCGGGGGGATCTGATACGCAGTATTTT
>TRBV16|TRBJ2-1|TRBD2|NA
CASSPSGGEPYNEQFF
TGTGCCAGCAGCCCCTCGGGGGGGGAGCCCTACAATGAGCAGTTCTTC
>TRBV6-5|TRBJ1-2|TRBD1|NA
CASSRQGADGYTF
TGTGCCAGCAGCCGACAGGGGGCGGATGGCTACACCTTC
>TRBV5-5|TRBJ1-5|NA|NA
CASSLLAGGGNQPQHF
TGTGCCAGCAGCTTGTTGGCGGGTGGAGGCAATCAGCCCCAGCATTTT
>TRBV6-1|TRBJ1-1|NA|NA
CASSENGLGLSTEAFF
TGTGCCAGCAGTGAAAACGGTTTGGGGCTATCCACTGAAGCTTTCTTT
>TRBV20-1|TRBJ2-7|NA|NA
CSASMGSSYEQYF
TGCAGTGCTAGTATGGGCAGCTCCTACGAGCAGTACTTC
>TRBV3-1/TRBV3-2|TRBJ1-1|NA|NA
CASSQPGASTEAFF
TGTGCCAGCAGCCAACCAGGGGCGAGCACTGAAGCTTTCTTT
>TRBV2|TRBJ2-1|NA|NA
CASSPRDNPYNEQFF
TGTGCCAGCAGTCCGCGCGACAATCCGTACAATGAGCAGTTCTTC
>TRBV19|TRBJ2-7|NA|NA
CASSRTEAYEQYF
TGTGCCAGTAGTAGGACAGAAGCCTACGAGCAGTACTTC
>TRBV9|TRBJ2-2|TRBD2|NA
CASSPAPGLVVTGELFF
TGTGCCAGCAGCCCCGCCCCGGGACTAGTCGTTACCGGGGAGCTGTTTTTT
>TRBV20-1|TRBJ2-3|NA|NA
CSASGDTQYF
TGCAGTGCATCAGGAGATACGCAGTATTTT
>TRBV4-2|TRBJ1-4|NA|NA
CASSQDWGGAATNEKLFF
TGTGCCAGCAGCCAAGATTGGGGGGGGGCGGCAACTAATGAAAAACTGTTTTTT
>TRBV3-1/TRBV3-2|TRBJ1-6|NA|NA
CASSPFPSIRDSSPLHF
TGTGCCAGCAGCCCTTTCCCAAGTATCCGTGACTCTTCACCCCTCCACTTT
>TRBV2|TRBJ1-5|NA|NA
CASSGGSREQPQHF
TGTGCCAGCAGTGGGGGTTCCAGGGAACAGCCCCAGCATTTT
>TRBV6-2/TRBV6-3|TRBJ2-3|TRBD2|NA
CASSRSGLATDTQYF
TGTGCCAGCAGCCGCTCGGGACTAGCGACAGATACGCAGTATTTT
>TRBV7-3|TRBJ2-5|TRBD2|NA
CASSLGLAEETQYF
TGTGCCAGCAGCTTGGGACTAGCGGAAGAGACCCAGTACTTC
>TRBV7-9|TRBJ2-6|TRBD1|few
CASSHQLGQGPLRANVLTF
TGTGCCAGCAGCCACCAATTGGGACAGGGACCTTTGAGGGCCAACGTCCTGACTTTC
>TRBV30|TRBJ1-3|NA|NA
CAWSLPTGSGNTIYF
TGTGCCTGGAGTCTTCCTACGGGATCCGGAAACACCATATATTTT
>TRBV30|TRBJ2-3|NA|NA
CAWSGDSTGKRGTQYF
TGTGCCTGGAGTGGGGACTCGACAGGGAAAAGGGGTACGCAGTATTTT
>TRBV2|TRBJ2-7|NA|NA
CASSGGLLTYEQYF
TGTGCCAGCAGTGGGGGACTGCTTACCTACGAGCAGTACTTC
>TRBV3-1/TRBV3-2|TRBJ2-5|TRBD1|NA
CASSQGNYRGLETQYF
TGTGCCAGCAGCCAAGGCAATTACAGGGGGCTCGAGACCCAGTACTTC
>TRBV5-1|TRBJ1-1|NA|few
CASSLVMNTEAFF
TGCGCCAGCAGCTTGGTAATGAACACTGAAGCTTTCTTT
>TRBV7-8|TRBJ2-5|NA|NA
CASSLTQAGGETQYF
TGTGCCAGCAGCTTAACGCAGGCGGGCGGGGAGACCCAGTACTTC
>TRBV29-1|TRBJ1-4|NA|NA
CSVGGAGEKLFF
TGCAGCGTAGGGGGGGCCGGTGAAAAACTGTTTTTT
>TRBV5-1|TRBJ2-3|TRBD2|NA
CASSLLGGTADTQYF
TGCGCCAGCAGCTTGTTGGGGGGGACCGCAGATACGCAGTATTTT
>TRBV19|TRBJ1-2|TRBD1|NA
CASSIFGQGPSDGYTF
TGTGCCAGTAGTATATTCGGACAGGGGCCGTCCGATGGCTACACCTTC
>TRBV5-1|TRBJ2-5|NA|NA
CASSRYQETQYF
TGCGCCAGCAGCCGGTACCAAGAGACCCAGTACTTC
>TRBV5-4|TRBJ2-4|NA|NA
CASSGGDGLAKNIQYF
TGTGCCAGCAGCGGAGGTGACGGACTAGCCAAAAACATTCAGTACTTC
>TRBV16|TRBJ1-2|NA|few
CASSQFQGNPYGYTF
TGTGCCAGCAGCCAATTCCAGGGTAACCCCTATGGCTACACCTTC
>TRBV5-1|TRBJ2-7|TRBD2|NA
CASSLSGGHEQYF
TGCGCCAGCAGCTTGAGCGGGGGGCACGAGCAGTACTTC
>TRBV4-1|TRBJ2-3|TRBD2|once
CASSQERASGVDTQYF
TGCGCCAGCAGCCAAGAACGCGCTAGCGGGGTGGATACGCAGTATTTT
>TRBV11-3|TRBJ2-3|NA|NA
CASSPNGDTQYF
TGTGCCAGCAGCCCCAACGGAGATACGCAGTATTTT
>TRBV6-5|TRBJ2-1|NA|NA
CASSQGNWEQFF
TGTGCCAGCAGTCAGGGAAACTGGGAGCAGTTCTTC
>TRBV5-4|TRBJ2-3|NA|NA
CASSLHLGGQSDTQYF
TGTGCCAGCAGCTTGCACCTGGGGGGGCAGTCAGATACGCAGTATTTT
>TRBV19|TRBJ2-7|NA|NA
CASITGTLNYEQYF
TGTGCCAGTATAACCGGGACACTCAACTACGAGCAGTACTTC